This T cell receptor beta chain stems from a study of cytomegalovirus exposure and HLA in healthy donors (dated by TCRdb to 2016 to 2017). As for the study more broadly: An earlier analysis of several hundred of the donors reported approximately 280 Gb of sequence data and 95 million to 140 million unique TCR beta sequences obtained from approximately 180 million T cells. About 280 gigabases of sequencing data and 80 million or so unique TCR sequences were included in an early release covering several hundred HLA-typed donors. Of the 398 genotyped donors, roughly 85% fell in the genetic ancestry cluster associated with self-reported Caucasian donors. The aim of the study was to test whether cataloging public T cell receptors could identify signatures of past pathogen exposure. The study used immunosequencing to profile the T cell repertoires of approximately 630 subjects and linked those repertoires to cytomegalovirus serostatus. Besides the first cohort of hundreds of subjects, a separate validation cohort made up of over 95 different subjects was used. High-throughput TCR immunosequencing, statistical association of individual TCRs with disease status, and machine learning were combined to predict cytomegalovirus infection status. A later analysis re-analyzed previously published TCR beta repertoires from roughly 630 donors and added high-resolution HLA genotyping to study TCR occurrence patterns. In the later analysis, no new phenotypic data were used to find candidate immune exposures; instead, reliance was placed on TCR beta sequences and their occurrence across donors. An earlier analysis of some 500 of the donors used high-throughput TCR beta sequencing to judge whether each TCR beta V gene segment behaved as functional or pseudogenic. Alongside the repertoire data, information on donor age, sex, ethnicity and CMV serostatus was compiled. In a later genetic analysis, genome-wide SNP genotypes for about 65% of the roughly 700 donors were used, and that subset was treated as a discovery cohort. Every discovery cohort repertoire had been produced on one sequencing platform. Class I and class II HLA loci were covered by the typing at four-digit resolution. The number of donors typed differed by locus, with roughly 629-640 for A, B, C, DRB1 and DQB1, around 500 for DQA1, over 600 for DPA1, and 400 to 490 for DPB1. Because of strong linkage in the cohort, roughly 5 DR-DQ haplotypes were treated as single units for association and clustering. On average, roughly 250,000 unique TCR beta nucleotide sequences were sequenced per donor among more than 350 genotyped donors of the cohort, with roughly a sixth of those sequences being non-productive. What the authors observed across the whole study: For the cohort, immune exposure information was limited to CMV serostatus. A further reported finding was that TCR beta sequences accurately predicted the HLA-A and HLA-B alleles for most subjects in the first cohort. V-gene and J-gene trimming of TCR beta chains was associated with a missense DCLRE1C variant in a later genetic analysis, and the association was replicated in an independent cohort. Because some donors lacked HLA typing at each locus, the association tests relied only on the typed subset. According to a later analysis, TCR association rates differed among HLA loci, with DRB1 alleles showing the most associated TCRs and HLA-C alleles showing the fewest. Assigning TCR associations to individual alleles was difficult when HLA alleles, especially DR and DQ, strongly co-occurred. In a later analysis, about 17,000 TCR beta sequences were associated with specific HLA alleles at a false discovery rate of 0.05. In a later genetic analysis, fewer N-insertions in productive TCRs were reported among donors in an Asian-associated ancestry cluster than the roughly 640-donor mean. According to a later analysis, parvovirus B19, influenza, CMV and Epstein-Barr virus appeared linked to several top co-occurrence clusters. Correlated functional status among segregating V segments might be attributable to linkage disequilibrium, but an unknown experimental factor could not be ruled out. The classifier was reported to diagnose cytomegalovirus status with high specificity and sensitivity in both the original and validation cohorts. Most CMV-associated TCR beta chains appeared to be HLA-restricted in a later analysis, and the HLA associations seemed to be driven largely by CMV exposure. Because counts were too low, 15 to 20 rarely observed V segments, including chromosome 9 orphons, were left out of the earlier analysis of 587 of the donors. An earlier analysis of some 590 of the donors showed that most TCR beta V segments appeared in productive rearrangements either about 87% or about 30% of the time, which broadly matched IMGT annotations. Most TCR sequences were observed very rarely across donors, whereas some public TCRs were present in many individuals. A cluster of highly shared sequence variants was judged likely to be a technical artifact of the sequencing pipeline. The 87-base-pair reads could not distinguish some IMGT-functional V segments, including TRBV6-2 and TRBV6-3, so those segments were excluded. It was suggested by the authors that the approach could potentially be generalized to other disease states and immunological phenotypes. In vitro tests confirmed that three of the cytomegalovirus-associated TCR beta chains recognize cytomegalovirus antigens. Roughly uniform sequencing depth across donors was assumed in presence/absence analyses, although this assumption may not hold. The study gave a list of under 200 TCR beta chains associated with cytomegalovirus. In a later analysis, HLA-associated TCR beta chains were found to be more clonally expanded and to have lower generation probabilities than equally common non-associated chains. Only TCR beta chains were sequenced in this cohort, and the absence of alpha or paired-chain data limited detectable features.

Reading from cysteine to phenylalanine, the CDR3 counts 18 amino acids. The entry retains the CDR3 DNA only, 54 bases that are in frame from base 1. V is clipped by 6 bases and J by 3 bases, and the sequence between their germline boundaries is 26 bases long. Per the germline V gene, SGHVS is the CDR1 and FNYEAQ is the CDR2. As to this clone: Its recognized antigen is unknown. Base qualities were left out, and no much larger clone turns up one base away.

The library was generated by the immunoSEQ multiplex PCR assay. For the multiplex PCR, a mixture combining 60 forward primers for TCR Vbeta segments and 13 reverse primers for TCR Jbeta segments was used. A multiplex PCR assay on genomic DNA amplified the CDR3 region of rearranged TCR beta genes. Amplified TCR beta libraries were sequenced as 87-base-pair reads on the Illumina HiSeq System. The original methods were these. A later analysis tallied 80 million to 95 million unique TCR beta chains across the 700 or so repertoires, and 10 million to 11 million of those chains were shared by two or more donors. Raw reads were error-corrected and collapsed into unique sequences by a nearest-neighbor algorithm in which closely related sequences were merged to remove PCR and sequencing errors. V, D and J gene segments were assigned by aligning CDR3 sequences to IMGT reference sequences. Each retained sequence needed at least a six-nucleotide match to both a V gene segment and a J gene segment. Rearrangements were called productive when the CDR3 lacked stop codons and stayed in frame with V and J; all others were non-productive. CDR3 was defined by IMGT convention, running from the second conserved V-encoded cysteine to the conserved J-encoded phenylalanine. The earlier analysis of about 530 of the donors excluded any sequence lacking an unambiguous match to a single V gene segment. An earlier analysis of 587 of the donors classified V segments as functional when productive rearrangements were above 56.7% and as segregating when the standard deviation between donors was above 5%. A statistical classification framework was built to diagnose cytomegalovirus status from the catalog of TCR beta chain sequences. A later analysis assigned V and J genes by comparing TCR nucleotide sequences with IMGT/GENE-DB human TR gene sequences. Using the TCRdist pipeline, a later analysis assigned CDR3 sequences along with most-parsimonious VDJ recombination scenarios. In a later analysis, each TCR beta chain was defined by its CDR3 amino acid sequence together with its V-gene family, and reads without a unique V-gene family were excluded. To address suspected cross-contamination and a sequencing artifact, a later analysis removed around 600 highly shared, low-generation-probability nucleotide sequences. A later analysis calculated a clonal expansion index for each public chain from normalized within-repertoire ranks of inferred template counts. In a later analysis, generation probabilities were computed using a VDJ recombination model fitted to out-of-frame rearrangements, and the results were checked against IGoR. A later analysis scored TCR-TCR, TCR-HLA and TCR-CMV co-occurrence with hypergeometric tests, applying a repertoire-size bias correction to TCR pairs. False discovery rates were estimated in a later analysis by permuting HLA or CMV assignments 20 times. In a later analysis, co-occurring TCRs were grouped with DBSCAN, and TCRdist sequence similarity was added when clustering was performed within HLA-allele-positive subsets. Repertoires with fewer than 30,000 or more than 120,000 public chains, plus five repertoires with anomalous nucleotide sharing, were excluded from co-occurrence clustering. Entries here come from immuneACCESS through TCRdb and include only in-frame sequences with V and J called. Some clones fail to appear in such tables; in the studies checked, an unresolved V gene covers under half of the shortfall, and the cause of the remainder is unknown. V and J calls and clone size are given by that table; D and trimming were obtained from the DNA. A total of around 130,000 clones appear in this sample, approximately 80% of them only once. Roughly 1.5% of the sample belongs to the ten largest clones.

The cohort was made up of approximately 670 healthy bone marrow donors. At the time of sampling, all cohort members were nominally healthy, though unrecorded immune exposures were likely present. The donor was CMV seronegative and was included in the group of a few hundred seronegative cohort members. Each donor provided a peripheral blood sample, and peripheral blood mononuclear cells were used for TCR beta sequencing. The Qiagen DNeasy Blood Extraction Kit was used to extract genomic DNA from the blood cell samples. Rearrangement joined TRBV7-6 to TRBJ1-1; the best D guess is TRBD1, with 5 bases matching. The sequence was obtained from a woman aged 18-30 years in good health and CMV-seronegative. Sequenced input: PBMCs. The CDR3 region reads CASSRIAHRRVEDTEAFF. The nucleotide sequence is given as TGTGCCAGCAGTAGGATCGCCCACCGCAGGGTAGAGGACACTGAAGCTTTCTTT.